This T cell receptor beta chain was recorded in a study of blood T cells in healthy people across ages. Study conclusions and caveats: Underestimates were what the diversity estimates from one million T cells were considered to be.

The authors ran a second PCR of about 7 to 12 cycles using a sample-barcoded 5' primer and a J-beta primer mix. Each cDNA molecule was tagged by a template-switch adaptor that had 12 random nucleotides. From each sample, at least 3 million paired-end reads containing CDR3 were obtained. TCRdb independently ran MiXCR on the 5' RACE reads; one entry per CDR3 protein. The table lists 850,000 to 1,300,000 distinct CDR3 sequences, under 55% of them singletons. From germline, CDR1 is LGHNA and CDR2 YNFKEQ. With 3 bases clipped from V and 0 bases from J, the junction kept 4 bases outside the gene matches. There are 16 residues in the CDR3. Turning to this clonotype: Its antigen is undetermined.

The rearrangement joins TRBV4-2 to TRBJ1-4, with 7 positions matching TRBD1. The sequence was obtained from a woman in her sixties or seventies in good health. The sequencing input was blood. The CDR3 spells CASSHGQAATNEKLFF. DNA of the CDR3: TGTGCCAGCAGCCATGGACAGGCCGCAACTAATGAAAAACTGTTTTTT.